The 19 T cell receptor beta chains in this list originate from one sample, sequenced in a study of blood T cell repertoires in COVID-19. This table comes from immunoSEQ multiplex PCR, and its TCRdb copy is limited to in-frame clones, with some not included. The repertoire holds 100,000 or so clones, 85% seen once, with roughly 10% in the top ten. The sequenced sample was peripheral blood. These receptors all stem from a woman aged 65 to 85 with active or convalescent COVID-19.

CDR3 coding DNA: TGTGCCAGCAGGGAGACCATGGATCAGCCCCAGCATTTT. This gives the protein CASRETMDQPQHF. The chain has TRBV28 and TRBJ1-5; unclear D gene. Germline V gene lookup returns CDR1 MDHEN and CDR2 SYDVKM. The V end was cut by 6 bases, the J end by 5 bases, with 11 bases between. The CDR3 contains 13 residues.

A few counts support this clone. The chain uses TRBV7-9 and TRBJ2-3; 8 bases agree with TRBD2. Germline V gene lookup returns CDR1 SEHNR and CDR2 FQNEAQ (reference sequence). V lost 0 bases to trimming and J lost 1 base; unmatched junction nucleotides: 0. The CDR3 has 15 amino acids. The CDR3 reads CASSLASGGTDTQYF. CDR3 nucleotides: TGTGCCAGCAGCTTAGCTAGCGGGGGCACAGATACGCAGTATTTT.

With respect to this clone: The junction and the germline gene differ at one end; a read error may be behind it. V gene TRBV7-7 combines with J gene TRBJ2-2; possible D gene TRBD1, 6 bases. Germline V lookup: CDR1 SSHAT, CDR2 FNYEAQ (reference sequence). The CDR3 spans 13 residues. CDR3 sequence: CASSLSGQSELFF. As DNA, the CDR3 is TGTGCTAGCAGCTTATCAGGACAGTCGGAGCTGTTTTTT.

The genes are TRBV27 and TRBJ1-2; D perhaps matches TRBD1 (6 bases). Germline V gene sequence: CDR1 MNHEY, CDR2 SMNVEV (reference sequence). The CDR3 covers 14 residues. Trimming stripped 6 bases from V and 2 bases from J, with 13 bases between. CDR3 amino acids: CASRSEGVNYGYTF. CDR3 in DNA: TGTGCCAGCAGGTCCGAGGGGGTAAACTATGGCTACACCTTC.

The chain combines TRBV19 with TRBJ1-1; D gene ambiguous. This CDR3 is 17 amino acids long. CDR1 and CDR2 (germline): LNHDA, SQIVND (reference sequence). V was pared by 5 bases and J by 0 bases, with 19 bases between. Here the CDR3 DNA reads TGTGCCAGTAGTCTCCCCCCCGGGAGAACAATGAACACTGAAGCTTTCTTT. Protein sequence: CASSLPPGRTMNTEAFF.

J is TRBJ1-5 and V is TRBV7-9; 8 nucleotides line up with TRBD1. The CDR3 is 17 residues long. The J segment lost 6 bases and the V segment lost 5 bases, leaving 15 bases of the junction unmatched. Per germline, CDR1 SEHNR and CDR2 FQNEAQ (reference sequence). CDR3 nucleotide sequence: TGTGCCAGCAGCACCTCCAGGGGGCAGGGAGGGGGTCAGCCCCAGCATTTT. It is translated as CASSTSRGQGGGQPQHF.

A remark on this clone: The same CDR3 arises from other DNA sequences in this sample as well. CDR3 sequence: CATSDPSGANVLTF. The CDR3 region has the DNA TGTGCCACCAGTGATCCTTCTGGGGCCAACGTCCTGACTTTC. The V gene is TRBV24-1, the J gene TRBJ2-6; D remains unclear. The CDR3 has 14 residues. V gave up 3 bases and J gave up 1 base, with 3 bases separating them. The germline V gene has CDR1 KGHDR and CDR2 SFDVKD.

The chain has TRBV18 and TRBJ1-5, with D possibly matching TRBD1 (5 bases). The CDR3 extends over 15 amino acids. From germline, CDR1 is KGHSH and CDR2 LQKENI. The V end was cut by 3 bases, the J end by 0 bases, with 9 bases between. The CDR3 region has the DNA TGTGCCAGCTCACCGCGGGGGGATAGCAATCAGCCCCAGCATTTT. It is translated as CASSPRGDSNQPQHF.

Here the CDR3 reads CASSVGSGKNIQYF. CDR3 nucleotides: TGTGCCAGCAGCGTAGGGTCCGGTAAAAACATTCAGTACTTC. The J gene is TRBJ2-4, the V gene TRBV9, with D uncertain. Germline CDR1 reads SGDLS; CDR2 reads YYNGEE. The V end lost 0 bases, the J end lost 4 bases, and 8 bases lay between the germline ends. This CDR3 has 14 amino acids.

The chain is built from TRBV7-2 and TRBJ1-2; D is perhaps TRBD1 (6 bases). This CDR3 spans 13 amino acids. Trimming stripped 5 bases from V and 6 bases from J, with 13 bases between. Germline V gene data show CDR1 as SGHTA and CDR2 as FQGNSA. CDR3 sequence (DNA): TGTGCCAGCAGCGTTACGACAGGAGATGGCTACACCTTC. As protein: CASSVTTGDGYTF.

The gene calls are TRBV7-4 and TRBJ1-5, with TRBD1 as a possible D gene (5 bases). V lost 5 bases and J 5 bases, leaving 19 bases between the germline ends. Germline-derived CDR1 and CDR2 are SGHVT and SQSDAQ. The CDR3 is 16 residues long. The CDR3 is CASSIPSGGGDQPQHF. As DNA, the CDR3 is TGTGCCAGCAGCATCCCGTCAGGTGGAGGGGATCAGCCCCAGCATTTT.

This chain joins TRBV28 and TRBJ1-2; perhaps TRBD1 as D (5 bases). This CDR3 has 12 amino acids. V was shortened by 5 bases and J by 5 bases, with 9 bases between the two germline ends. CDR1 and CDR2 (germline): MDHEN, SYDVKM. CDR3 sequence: CASSRQSYGYTF. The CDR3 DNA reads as TGTGCCAGCAGTCGACAGAGTTATGGCTACACCTTC.

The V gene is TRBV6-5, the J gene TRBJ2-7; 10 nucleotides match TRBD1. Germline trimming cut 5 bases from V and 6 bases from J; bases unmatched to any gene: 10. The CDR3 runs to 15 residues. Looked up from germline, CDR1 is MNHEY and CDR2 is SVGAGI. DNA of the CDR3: TGTGCCAGCAGTCGGACCGGGACAGGGGATTTCGAGCAGTACTTC. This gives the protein CASSRTGTGDFEQYF.

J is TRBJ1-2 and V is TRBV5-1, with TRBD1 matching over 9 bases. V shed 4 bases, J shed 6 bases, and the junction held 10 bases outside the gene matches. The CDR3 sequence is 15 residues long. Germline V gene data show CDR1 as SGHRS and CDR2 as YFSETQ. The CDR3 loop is CASSPGTGIYDGYTF. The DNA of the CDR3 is TGCGCCAGCAGCCCAGGGACAGGGATATATGATGGCTACACCTTC.

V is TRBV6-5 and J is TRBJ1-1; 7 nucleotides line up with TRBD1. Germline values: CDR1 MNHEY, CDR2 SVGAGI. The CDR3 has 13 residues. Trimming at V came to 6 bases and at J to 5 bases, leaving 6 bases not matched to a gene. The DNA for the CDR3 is TGTGCCAGCAGCCTGACAGGGAGAACTGAAGCTTTCTTT. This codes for CASSLTGRTEAFF.

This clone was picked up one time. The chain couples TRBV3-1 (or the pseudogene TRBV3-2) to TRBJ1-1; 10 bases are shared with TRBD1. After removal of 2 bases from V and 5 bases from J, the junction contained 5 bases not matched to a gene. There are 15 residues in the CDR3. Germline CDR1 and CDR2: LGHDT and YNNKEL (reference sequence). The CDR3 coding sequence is TGTGCCAGCAGCCAACGGGACAGGGGTTTGACTGAAGCTTTCTTT. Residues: CASSQRDRGLTEAFF.

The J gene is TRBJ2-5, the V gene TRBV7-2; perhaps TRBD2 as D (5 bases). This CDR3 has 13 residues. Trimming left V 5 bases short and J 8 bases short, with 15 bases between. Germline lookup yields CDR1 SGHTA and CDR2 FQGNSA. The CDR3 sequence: CASSRTPRDTQYF. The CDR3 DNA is TGTGCCAGCAGCAGGACTCCGAGGGATACCCAGTACTTC.

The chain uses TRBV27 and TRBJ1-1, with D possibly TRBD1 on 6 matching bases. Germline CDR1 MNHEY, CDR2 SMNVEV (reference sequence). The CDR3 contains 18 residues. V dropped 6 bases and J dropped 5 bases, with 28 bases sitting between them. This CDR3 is CASRGGDPRPRGKTEAFF. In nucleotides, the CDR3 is TGTGCCAGCAGAGGGGGGGACCCCCGTCCTCGGGGGAAAACTGAAGCTTTCTTT.

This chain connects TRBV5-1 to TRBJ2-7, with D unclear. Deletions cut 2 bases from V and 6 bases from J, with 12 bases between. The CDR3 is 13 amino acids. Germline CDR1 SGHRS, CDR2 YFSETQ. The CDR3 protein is CASSLEQLGEQYF. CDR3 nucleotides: TGCGCCAGCAGCTTAGAACAGCTGGGCGAGCAGTACTTC.